This T cell receptor (beta chain) came from a study of control samples from healthy donors and cancer patients. The CDR3 sequence is 12 residues long. V lost 8 bases and J lost 1, with 8 bases in between. Germline CDR1 LNHNV, CDR2 YYDKDF (reference sequence). The method was immunoSEQ multiplex PCR; TCRdb's version includes in-frame clones alone and lacks a portion of them. Of approximately 41,000 clones in the sample, 94% were seen once. This receptor was identified in a man aged 55 to 70 in good health. This sequence joins TRBV15 and TRBJ1-2; D gene ambiguous. The source material was blood. CDR3: CATYDINYGYTF. Written as DNA, the CDR3 is TGTGCCACCTACGACATTAACTATGGCTACACCTTC.